This entry lists 15 T cell receptor beta chains sequenced from one sample in a study of tumor-infiltrating lymphocytes in oesophageal squamous cell carcinoma. TCRdb re-analysed the PCR reads in MiXCR, keeping a single row per CDR3 protein. The profile covers around 11,000 distinct CDR3 sequences, with approximately 59% appearing a single time and about 25% taken by the ten largest. Sequenced sample: esophageal tumor tissue. Source of these receptors: a male donor with esophageal squamous cell carcinoma.

This clonotype has a count of ten or more. V gene TRBV27 combines with J gene TRBJ2-7; D possibly corresponds to TRBD2 (6 bases). V was clipped by 7 bases and J by 0 bases, with 10 bases between them. The germline V gene encodes CDR1 MNHEY and CDR2 SMNVEV (reference sequence). This CDR3 region has 13 residues. The CDR3 here is CASMGGASYEQYF. The CDR3 coding sequence is TGTGCCAGCATGGGGGGAGCCTCCTACGAGCAGTACTTC.

The sample holds a few counts of this clonotype. The rearrangement uses TRBV7-6 and TRBJ2-1, with D perhaps matching TRBD1 or TRBD2 (6 bases each). V was clipped by 3 bases and J by 9 bases, with 15 bases between them. CDR3 length equals 14 residues. Per the germline V gene, CDR1 is SGHVS and CDR2 is FNYEAQ. This CDR3 reads CASSFSGASGEQFF. CDR3 in DNA: TGTGCCAGCAGCTTTTCGGGGGCCTCGGGTGAGCAGTTCTTC.

As for this clonotype: It is likely a read error, because the conserved phenylalanine at the end of the CDR3 is missing. It is unclear where the CDR3 begins or ends on the DNA, so no DNA is shown, and the CDR3 is as TCRdb lists it. This chain links TRBV7-3 with TRBJ1-1; whether TRBD1, the table's D call, matches the DNA was not checked. The CDR3 is 17 amino acids long, termini counted. Germline assignment: CDR1 SGHTA and CDR2 FQGTGA. The CDR3 loop is CASSSRTPVERPSTSGQ.

The gene calls are TRBV6-9 and TRBJ2-1; D is unresolved. V was trimmed by 4 bases and J by 2 bases, leaving 6 bases between them. The CDR3 totals 13 residues. Germline-derived CDR1 and CDR2 are MNHGY and SVAAGI. The CDR3 bases are TGTGCCAGCAGTTTCAGAGCCTACAATGAGCAGTTCTTC. Translation gives CASSFRAYNEQFF.

This clonotype is labeled large. CDR3 coding DNA: TGTGCCAGCAGTTACTCGAACAGGCCTGAAGCTTTCTTT. Translation: CASSYSNRPEAFF. The rearrangement joins TRBV6-2 or TRBV6-3 to TRBJ1-1; D may be TRBD1 (5 bases). Trimming removed 0 bases from V and 6 bases from J, with 8 bases in between. The length of the CDR3 is 13 residues. Germline CDR1 and CDR2: MNHEY and SVGEGT.

This sequence joins TRBV7-6 and TRBJ2-3, with TRBD1 as a possible D gene (5 bases). CDR3 length: 15 residues. Looked up from germline, CDR1 is SGHVS and CDR2 is FNYEAQ. The ends were cut back, 3 bases at V and 2 bases at J, with 12 bases in the middle. CDR3 region: CASSLGRVVTDTQYF. The CDR3 region has the DNA TGTGCCAGCAGCTTGGGCAGGGTGGTCACAGATACGCAGTATTTT.

The chain is built from TRBV7-6 and TRBJ2-3; D is perhaps TRBD2 (5 bases). CDR1 and CDR2 from the germline V gene are SGHVS and FNYEAQ. The CDR3 consists of 15 residues. Trimming shortened V by 2 bases and J by 1 base, and 10 bases separated the two germline ends. The DNA of the CDR3 is TGTGCCAGCAGCTTACCTGAGGGAGGCACAGATACGCAGTATTTT. It specifies CASSLPEGGTDTQYF.

This clonotype was observed at least ten times. The V gene is TRBV10-3, the J gene TRBJ2-7; possible D gene TRBD1, 5 bases. Germline V gene data show CDR1 as ENHRY and CDR2 as SYGVKD. Trimming removed 10 bases at V and 5 bases at J, with 15 bases between. The CDR3 runs to 12 residues. CDR3 DNA: TGTGCCACCTTGACAGTAGCCAACGAGCAGTACTTC. Protein sequence: CATLTVANEQYF.

The rearrangement uses TRBV7-8 and TRBJ2-1, with D maybe TRBD1 (5 bases). Germline lookup yields CDR1 SGHVS and CDR2 FQNEAQ. Trimming took 5 bases from V and 0 from J, leaving 14 bases between them. The CDR3 has 16 amino acids. This chain's CDR3 is CASSRKGPNSYNEQFF. CDR3 nucleotides: TGTGCCAGCAGCCGCAAGGGGCCAAACTCCTACAATGAGCAGTTCTTC.

The V call is TRBV7-6, the J call TRBJ2-1; no clear D gene. Trimming stripped 4 bases from V and 7 bases from J, with 17 bases between. CDR1 is SGHVS and CDR2 is FNYEAQ in the germline V gene. This CDR3 contains 15 residues. CDR3 in amino acids: CASSSWSSLGNEQFF. CDR3 sequence (DNA): TGTGCCAGCAGCTCGTGGAGTAGTCTCGGGAATGAGCAGTTCTTC.

The chain links TRBV7-2 to TRBJ2-5, with a tentative D call TRBD1 (6 bases). TRBJ2-7 explains the end of the DNA better; the J call may be wrong. Germline loops: CDR1 SGHTA, CDR2 FQGNSA. There are 15 residues in the CDR3. The CDR3 nucleotides read TGTGCCAGCAGCTTAGCCAGGACAGCCTCCTACGAGCAGTACTTC. The encoded protein is CASSLARTASYEQYF.

This sequence joins TRBV12-3 or TRBV12-4 and TRBJ2-4; D gene unclear. V gave up 3 bases and J gave up 2 bases, with 17 bases separating them. There are 17 residues in the CDR3. The CDR3 nucleotides read TGTGCCAGCAGTTTCAACCCCGATGCCTGGCCCAAAAACATTCAGTACTTC. Amino acids: CASSFNPDAWPKNIQYF.

CDR3 sequence: CASSTSGYYNEQYF. The CDR3 DNA reads as TGTGCCAGCAGTACGTCCGGGTACTACAATGAGCAGTACTTC. This chain uses TRBV12-3 or TRBV12-4 with TRBJ2-7; D call uncertain. There are 14 residues in the CDR3. V lost 5 bases and J lost 7, with 18 bases in between.

The V gene is TRBV12-3 or TRBV12-4, the J gene TRBJ2-4; 7 bases are shared with TRBD2. Matching the DNA end better, TRBJ2-7 makes the J call doubtful. The CDR3 totals 14 residues. As DNA, the CDR3 is TGTGCCAGCACCTGGGGGGGGACGACCTACGAGCAGTACTTC. The encoded protein is CASTWGGTTYEQYF.

V is TRBV7-8 and J is TRBJ2-3; D ambiguous. The CDR3 spans 12 residues. The V gene lost 5 bases and the J gene lost 5 bases, with 8 bases spanning the gap. Germline V gene sequence: CDR1 SGHVS, CDR2 FQNEAQ. The CDR3 nucleotides are TGTGCCAGCAGCAGATACCAAGATACGCAGTATTTT. Translating it yields CASSRYQDTQYF.